Listed below are T cell receptor beta chains from one sample, sequenced in a study of neurological immune-mediated disorders. Each CDR3 protein is one row after TCRdb ran MiXCR on the 5' RACE reads. The sample records fewer than 85,000 distinct CDR3 sequences, approximately 17% being singletons. The sequenced sample was PBMCs. These receptors came from a woman in her thirties or forties in good health. Each CDR3 is given with its conserved first and last residue. The D gene is left open where the match is weak. Not every row has a clone size; where given, it reads once, few, many or a size class.

TRBV15	few	TRBJ2-7	-	CATSRDTTTRPYEQYF	TGTGCCACCAGCAGAGATACGACTACCCGACCCTACGAGCAGTACTTC
TRBV6-2/TRBV6-3	many	TRBJ2-1	-	CASSLGGEQFF	TGTGCCAGCAGCCTTGGAGGTGAGCAGTTCTTC
TRBV6-1	many	TRBJ1-2	-	CASRQQEFYGYTF	TGTGCCAGCAGACAACAGGAGTTCTATGGCTACACCTTC
TRBV6-2/TRBV6-3	many	TRBJ1-4	-	CASSYARGGEKLFF	TGTGCCAGCAGTTACGCCCGGGGTGGTGAAAAACTGTTTTTT
TRBV28	many	TRBJ2-1	-	CASNIHSRNEQFF	TGTGCCAGCAACATCCATAGTCGCAATGAGCAGTTCTTC
TRBV5-1	many	TRBJ2-3	TRBD2	CASSSIAGQDTQYF	TGCGCCAGCAGTTCTATAGCGGGGCAAGATACGCAGTATTTT
TRBV7-2	many	TRBJ2-5	TRBD2	CASSGGDWQWTQYF	TGTGCCAGCAGCGGGGGGGATTGGCAGTGGACCCAGTACTTC
TRBV3-1	many	TRBJ2-5	TRBD2	CASSRRTSGVQETQYF	TGTGCCAGCAGCCGGCGGACTAGCGGGGTACAAGAGACCCAGTACTTC
TRBV4-3	many	TRBJ1-3	-	CASSPSPGNTIYF	TGCGCCAGCAGCCCGTCCCCTGGAAACACCATATATTTT
TRBV5-1	many	TRBJ1-1	TRBD1	CASSLGSRQGAFF	TGCGCCAGCAGCTTGGGATCGAGACAGGGAGCTTTCTTT
TRBV10-2	many	TRBJ2-1	-	CATSIGLGPYNEQFF	TGCGCCACCTCTATTGGCCTCGGGCCCTACAATGAGCAGTTCTTC
TRBV14	few	TRBJ2-2	TRBD1	CASSQDRKNTGELFF	TGTGCCAGCAGCCAGGACAGGAAGAACACCGGGGAGCTGTTTTTT
TRBV5-1	-	TRBJ1-1	-	CASSFLPGMNTEAFF	TGCGCCAGCAGCTTTCTACCAGGGATGAACACTGAAGCTTTCTTT
TRBV7-3	-	TRBJ2-6	TRBD1	CASSSTGQFNSGANVLTF	TGTGCCAGCAGCTCCACGGGACAGTTCAACTCTGGTGCCAACGTCCTGACTTTC
TRBV4-2	-	TRBJ2-2	-	CASSQGQGRRETGELFF	TGTGCCAGCAGCCAAGGGCAAGGGCGCAGGGAAACCGGGGAGCTGTTTTTT
TRBV5-1	many	TRBJ1-1	-	CASSPDLSDTEAFF	TGCGCCAGCAGCCCTGACTTGAGTGACACTGAAGCTTTCTTT
TRBV6-5	many	TRBJ2-6	-	CASSYSAGRTLSGANVLTF	TGTGCCAGCAGTTACTCGGCAGGGAGGACCCTCTCTGGGGCCAACGTCCTGACTTTC
TRBV9	many	TRBJ1-2	-	CASSVSGYGYTF	TGTGCCAGCAGCGTATCCGGCTATGGCTACACCTTC
TRBV20-1	many	TRBJ1-6	-	CSARRQFNSPLHF	TGCAGTGCTAGAAGGCAGTTTAATTCACCCCTCCACTTT
TRBV27	many	TRBJ2-2	-	CASYETGGTGELFF	TGTGCCAGTTATGAGACAGGCGGGACCGGGGAGCTGTTTTTT
TRBV4-2	-	TRBJ1-5	-	CASSQSEGSNQPQHF	TGTGCCAGCAGCCAGTCAGAAGGCAGCAATCAGCCCCAGCATTTT
TRBV12-3/TRBV12-4	-	TRBJ2-5	-	CASSLGLPETRYF	TGTGCCAGCAGTTTGGGTCTGCCGGAGACCAGGTACTTC
TRBV10-3	many	TRBJ1-1	TRBD1	CAISEGPGQHYTEAFF	TGTGCCATCAGTGAGGGACCGGGACAGCATTACACTGAAGCTTTCTTT
TRBV20-1	many	TRBJ1-2	TRBD1	CSAGTPTGGNTF	TGCAGTGCTGGCACCCCGACAGGGGGGAACACCTTC
TRBV7-8	many	TRBJ2-5	TRBD2	CASTPRGGAVEETQYF	TGTGCCAGCACCCCCCGGGGAGGGGCGGTTGAAGAGACCCAGTACTTC
TRBV12-5	-	TRBJ2-3	TRBD2	CASGASGGDTQYF	TGTGCTAGTGGGGCTAGCGGTGGAGATACGCAGTATTTT
TRBV20-1	-	TRBJ2-1	-	CSARGSGGTVEQFF	TGCAGTGCTAGAGGAAGTGGAGGTACCGTGGAGCAGTTCTTC
TRBV4-2	many	TRBJ2-3	TRBD2	CASSQELQGLAGANTDTQYF	TGTGCCAGCAGCCAAGAGCTCCAGGGACTAGCGGGGGCGAACACAGATACGCAGTATTTT
TRBV5-1	many	TRBJ2-7	TRBD1	CASSSDRPSSYEQYF	TGCGCCAGCAGCTCGGACAGGCCTTCCTCCTACGAGCAGTACTTC
TRBV7-2	many	TRBJ2-7	-	CASSPSIRTPYEQYF	TGTGCCAGCAGCCCAAGCATCCGGACTCCCTACGAGCAGTACTTC
TRBV12-3/TRBV12-4	many	TRBJ2-1	TRBD2	CASSLGLERGNYNEQFF	TGTGCCAGCAGTTTAGGGTTGGAGCGGGGGAACTACAATGAGCAGTTCTTC
TRBV7-2	many	TRBJ2-2	-	CASSSLVGGYTGELFF	TGTGCCAGCAGCTCCCTTGTGGGGGGTTACACCGGGGAGCTGTTTTTT
TRBV20-1	once	TRBJ1-5	-	CSGNGTGRGSGSNQPQHF	TGCAGTGGGAACGGTACAGGTCGCGGTTCCGGTAGCAATCAGCCCCAGCATTTT
TRBV9	many	TRBJ2-3	TRBD2	CASSVGTAGGADTQYF	TGTGCCAGCAGCGTAGGAACTGCGGGGGGCGCAGATACGCAGTATTTT
TRBV7-3	-	TRBJ2-5	-	CASSLGVVGGQETQYF	TGTGCCAGCAGCTTAGGGGTGGTGGGGGGCCAAGAGACCCAGTACTTC
TRBV6-2/TRBV6-3	many	TRBJ1-2	-	CASSYGGNYGYTF	TGTGCCAGCAGTTACGGCGGTAACTATGGCTACACCTTC
TRBV5-6	many	TRBJ1-5	-	CASSPSPRYQPQHF	TGTGCCAGCAGCCCCAGTCCCCGGTATCAGCCCCAGCATTTT
TRBV3-1	many	TRBJ2-3	-	CASSQEWGRGTDTQYF	TGTGCCAGCAGCCAAGAGTGGGGTCGGGGCACAGATACGCAGTATTTT
TRBV15	-	TRBJ2-7	-	CATSKSKGSKGEQYF	TGTGCCACCAGCAAGAGTAAGGGGAGTAAGGGCGAGCAGTACTTC
TRBV5-1	-	TRBJ2-3	-	CASSWGERGSADTHYF	TGCGCCAGCAGCTGGGGCGAACGGGGGAGTGCAGATACGCATTATTTT
TRBV5-5	many	TRBJ2-3	TRBD1	CASSRDSRSTDTQYF	TGTGCCAGCAGCCGGGACAGCCGTAGCACAGATACGCAGTATTTT
TRBV4-3	many	TRBJ2-7	-	CASSLATRTYEQYF	TGCGCCAGCAGCCTAGCGACTCGTACCTACGAGCAGTACTTC